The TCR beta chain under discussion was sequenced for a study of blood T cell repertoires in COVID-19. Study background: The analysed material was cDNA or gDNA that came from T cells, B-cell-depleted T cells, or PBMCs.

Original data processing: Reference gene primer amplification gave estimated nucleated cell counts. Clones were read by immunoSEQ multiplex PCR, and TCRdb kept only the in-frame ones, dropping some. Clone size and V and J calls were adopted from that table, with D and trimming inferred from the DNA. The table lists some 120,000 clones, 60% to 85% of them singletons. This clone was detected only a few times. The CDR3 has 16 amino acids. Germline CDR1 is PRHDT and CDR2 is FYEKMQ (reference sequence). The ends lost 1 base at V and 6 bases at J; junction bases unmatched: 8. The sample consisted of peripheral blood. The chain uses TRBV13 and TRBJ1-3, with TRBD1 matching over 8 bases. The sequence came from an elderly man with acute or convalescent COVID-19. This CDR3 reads CASSLDGQGATNTIYF. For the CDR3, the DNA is TGTGCCAGCAGCTTAGACGGACAGGGTGCCACAAACACCATATATTTT.